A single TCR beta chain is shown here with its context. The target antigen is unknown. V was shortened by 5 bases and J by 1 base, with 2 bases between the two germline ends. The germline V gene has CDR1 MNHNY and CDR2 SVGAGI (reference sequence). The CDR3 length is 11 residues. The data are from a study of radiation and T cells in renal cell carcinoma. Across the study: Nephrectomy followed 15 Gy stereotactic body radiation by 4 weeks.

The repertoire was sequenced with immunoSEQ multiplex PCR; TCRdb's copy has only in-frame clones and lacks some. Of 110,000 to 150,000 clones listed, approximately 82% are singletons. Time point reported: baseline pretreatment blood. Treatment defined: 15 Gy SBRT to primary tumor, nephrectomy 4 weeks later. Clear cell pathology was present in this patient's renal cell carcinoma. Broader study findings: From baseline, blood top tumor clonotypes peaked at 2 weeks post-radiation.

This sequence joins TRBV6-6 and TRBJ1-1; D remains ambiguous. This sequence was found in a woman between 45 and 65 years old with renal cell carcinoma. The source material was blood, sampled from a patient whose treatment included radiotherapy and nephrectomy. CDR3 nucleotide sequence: TGTGCCAGCAGTGGGAACACTGAAGCTTTCTTT. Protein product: CASSGNTEAFF.